This TCR beta chain was found in a study of control samples from healthy donors and cancer patients. TCRdb's table, derived via immunoSEQ multiplex PCR, lists solely in-frame clones and lacks some. The profile shows about 34,000 clones, approximately 93% of them singletons. The TCR comes from a man aged 35-49 years with colorectal cancer. The sample taken for sequencing was PBMCs.

CDR3 amino acids: CASSYSLGNTEAFF. The CDR3 DNA is TGTGCCAGCAGTTACTCTCTGGGAAACACTGAAGCTTTCTTT. The V call is TRBV6-5, the J call TRBJ1-1; D remains unclear. This CDR3 contains 14 residues. Germline V CDR1 and CDR2: MNHEY, SVGAGI. The germline V and J ends were trimmed by 0 bases and 2 bases, with 7 bases remaining between them.